Listed here is a single T cell receptor beta chain. This CDR3 has 14 amino acids. Germline CDR1 is MNHNS and CDR2 is SASEGT. J was trimmed by 5 bases and V by 2 bases; bases with no gene match: 5. This entry is derived from a study of cytomegalovirus exposure and HLA in healthy donors. This PCR relied on a set of 60 Vbeta primers and 13 Jbeta primers. This table comes from immunoSEQ multiplex PCR, and its TCRdb copy is limited to in-frame clones, with some not included. Of about 76,000 clones listed, roughly 70% are singletons. This TCR was sampled from a man aged 60 to 69 in good health and CMV-seropositive. Sequencing input: PBMCs. This sequence joins TRBV6-1 and TRBJ1-1; TRBD1 agrees at 7 bases. The CDR3 sequence: CASSETGVRTEAFF. CDR3 sequence (DNA): TGTGCCAGCAGTGAAACAGGGGTTCGAACTGAAGCTTTCTTT.